This T cell receptor beta chain was obtained from a study of PD-1 blockade in classical Hodgkin lymphoma. Overall study context: Treatment was intravenous nivolumab, 3 mg/kg every 2 weeks, until progression. Overall study results and limits: Patients with a complete response exhibited baseline diversity comparable to newly diagnosed patients. Only CD4+ TCR diversity, not CD8+, had risen significantly by C4D1.

In the case of this clone: Its antigen is still unknown.

The time point denotes: cycle 4 day 1 (C4D1), after 6 weeks of nivolumab. Every single patient, without exception, relapsed after autologous stem cell transplantation, and brentuximab vedotin exposure varied. Complete response, partial response or progressive disease constituted the best responses recorded. Sequenced by immunoSEQ multiplex PCR; TCRdb stores in-frame clones only, minus some. The data show 90,000 to 110,000 clones, with 89% seen just once and roughly 20% held by the top ten. J gave up 2 bases and V 6 bases, and 0 bases lay outside the gene matches. The CDR3 is 13 residues long. Germline CDR1 LGHNT, CDR2 FRNRAP.

The chain carries TRBV12-5 and TRBJ1-5, with 8 bases aligning to TRBD1. The source was peripheral blood mononuclear cells (PBMCs), collected before the fourth cycle of nivolumab. The origin of this receptor is a human donor with classical Hodgkin lymphoma. CDR3 bases: TGTGCTAGTGGGACAGGGGGCAATCAGCCCCAGCATTTT. It codes for CASGTGGNQPQHF. Filled out from reference TRBV12-5 and TRBJ1-5, the complete variable domain reads DARVTQTPRHKVTEMGQEVTMRCQPILGHNTVFWYRQTMMQGLELLAYFRNRAPLDDSGMPKDRFSAEMPDATLATLKIQPSEPRDSAVYFCASGTGGNQPQHFGDGTRLSIL.